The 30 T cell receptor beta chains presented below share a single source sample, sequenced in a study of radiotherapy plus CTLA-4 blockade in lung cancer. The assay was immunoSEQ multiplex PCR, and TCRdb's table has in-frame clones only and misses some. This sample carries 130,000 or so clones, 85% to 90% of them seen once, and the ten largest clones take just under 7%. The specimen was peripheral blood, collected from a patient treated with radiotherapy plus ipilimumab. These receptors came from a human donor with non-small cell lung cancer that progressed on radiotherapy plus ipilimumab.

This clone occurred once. The CDR3 bases are TGTGCCACCAGCAGAGATTTCGCCAGTGAAAAACTGTTTTTT. Its translation: CATSRDFASEKLFF. The rearrangement uses TRBV15 and TRBJ1-4; D unclear. The CDR3 runs 14 residues. The V and J ends lost 0 bases and 7 bases respectively, with 9 bases between them. Germline V gene lookup returns CDR1 LNHNV and CDR2 YYDKDF (reference sequence).

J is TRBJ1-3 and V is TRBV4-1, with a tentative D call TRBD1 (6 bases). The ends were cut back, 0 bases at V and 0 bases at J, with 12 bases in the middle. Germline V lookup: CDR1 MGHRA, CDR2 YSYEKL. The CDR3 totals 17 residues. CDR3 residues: CASSQDPDRHSGNTIYF. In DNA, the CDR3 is TGCGCCAGCAGCCAAGACCCGGACAGACACTCTGGAAACACCATATATTTT.

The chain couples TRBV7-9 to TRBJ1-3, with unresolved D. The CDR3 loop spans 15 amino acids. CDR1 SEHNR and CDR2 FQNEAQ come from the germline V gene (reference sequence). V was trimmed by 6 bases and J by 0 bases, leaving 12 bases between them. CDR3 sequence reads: CASSLGVHSGNTIYF. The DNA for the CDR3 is TGTGCCAGCAGTCTTGGGGTACACTCTGGAAACACCATATATTTT.

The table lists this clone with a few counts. CDR3 in DNA: TGTGCCAGCAGCCCCCGGAGAGGGACAGGGGTCCATGAGCAGTTCTTC. Its translation is CASSPRRGTGVHEQFF. The chain has TRBV7-6 and TRBJ2-1, with 10 bases fitting TRBD1. Germline loops: CDR1 SGHVS, CDR2 FNYEAQ. The CDR3 sequence is 16 residues long. Trimming took 5 bases from V and 8 from J; bases not matched to a gene: 12.

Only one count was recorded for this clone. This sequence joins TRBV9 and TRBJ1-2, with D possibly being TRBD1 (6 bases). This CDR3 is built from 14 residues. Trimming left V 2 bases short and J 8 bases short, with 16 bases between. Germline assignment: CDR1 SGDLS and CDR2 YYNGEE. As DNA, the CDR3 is TGTGCCAGCAGCGTTGGACAGACCCCCCTGGGCTACACCTTC. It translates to CASSVGQTPLGYTF.

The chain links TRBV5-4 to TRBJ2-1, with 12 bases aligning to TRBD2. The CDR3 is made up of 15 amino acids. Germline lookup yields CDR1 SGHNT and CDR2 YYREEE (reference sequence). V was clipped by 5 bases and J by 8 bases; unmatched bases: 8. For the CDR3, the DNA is TGTGCCAGCAGTTGGACTAGCGGGAAATTCGATGAGCAGTTCTTC. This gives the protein CASSWTSGKFDEQFF.

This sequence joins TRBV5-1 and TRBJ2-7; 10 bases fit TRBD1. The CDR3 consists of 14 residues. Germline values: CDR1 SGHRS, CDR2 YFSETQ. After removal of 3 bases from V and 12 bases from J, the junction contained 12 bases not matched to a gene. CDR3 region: CASSSGTGAPSGYF. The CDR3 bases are TGCGCCAGCAGCTCAGGGACAGGGGCCCCTTCGGGGTACTTC.

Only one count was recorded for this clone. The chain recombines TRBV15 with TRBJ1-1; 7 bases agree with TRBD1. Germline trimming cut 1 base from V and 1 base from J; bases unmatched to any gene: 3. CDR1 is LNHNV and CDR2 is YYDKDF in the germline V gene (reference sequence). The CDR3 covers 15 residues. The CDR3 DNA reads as TGTGCCACCAGCAGAGGGACAGGTAAGAACACTGAAGCTTTCTTT. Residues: CATSRGTGKNTEAFF.

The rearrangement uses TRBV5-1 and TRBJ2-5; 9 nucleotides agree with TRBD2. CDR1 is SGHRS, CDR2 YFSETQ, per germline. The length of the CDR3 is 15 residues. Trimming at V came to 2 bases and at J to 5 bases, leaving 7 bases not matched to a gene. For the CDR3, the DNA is TGCGCCAGCAGCTTAGGGGGACTAGCTGTGGAGACCCAGTACTTC. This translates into CASSLGGLAVETQYF.

The CDR3 nucleotides are TGTGCCAGCAGCCGAGACAGGGGAGGATCCTACAATGAGCAGTTCTTC. Translation: CASSRDRGGSYNEQFF. The V call is TRBV2, the J call TRBJ2-1; 8 bases are a match to TRBD1. Per the germline V gene, CDR1 is SNHLY and CDR2 is FYNNEI. The trim removed 6 bases at V and 1 base at J, leaving 8 bases unmatched. The CDR3 is 16 amino acids.

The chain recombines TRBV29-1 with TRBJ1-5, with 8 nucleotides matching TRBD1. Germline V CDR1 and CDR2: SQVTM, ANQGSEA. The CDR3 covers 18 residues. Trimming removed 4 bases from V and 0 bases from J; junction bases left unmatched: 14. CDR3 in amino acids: CSVVLLRTGRYSNQPQHF. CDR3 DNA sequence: TGCAGCGTTGTTTTGCTGAGGACAGGGCGATATAGCAATCAGCCCCAGCATTTT.

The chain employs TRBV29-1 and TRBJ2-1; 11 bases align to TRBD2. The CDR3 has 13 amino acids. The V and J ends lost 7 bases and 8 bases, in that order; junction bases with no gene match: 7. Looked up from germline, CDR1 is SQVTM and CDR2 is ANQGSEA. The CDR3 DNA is TGCAGCGCCACTCAACTAGCGGGAGATGAGCAGTTCTTC. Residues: CSATQLAGDEQFF.

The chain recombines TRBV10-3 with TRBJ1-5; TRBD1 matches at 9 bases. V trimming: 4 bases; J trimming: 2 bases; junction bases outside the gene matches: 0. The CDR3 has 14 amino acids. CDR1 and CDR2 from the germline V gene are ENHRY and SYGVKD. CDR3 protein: CAISGQGGNQPQHF. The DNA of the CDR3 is TGTGCCATCAGTGGACAGGGGGGCAATCAGCCCCAGCATTTT.

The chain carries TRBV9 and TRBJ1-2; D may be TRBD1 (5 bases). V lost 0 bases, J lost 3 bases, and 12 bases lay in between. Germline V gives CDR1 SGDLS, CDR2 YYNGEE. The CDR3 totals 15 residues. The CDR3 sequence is CASSVGQFGDYGYTF. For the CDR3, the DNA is TGTGCCAGCAGCGTAGGACAGTTCGGTGACTATGGCTACACCTTC.

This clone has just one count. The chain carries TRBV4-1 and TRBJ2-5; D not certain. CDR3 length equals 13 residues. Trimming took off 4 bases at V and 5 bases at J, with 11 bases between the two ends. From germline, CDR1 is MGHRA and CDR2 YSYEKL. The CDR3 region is CASSPIAQETQYF. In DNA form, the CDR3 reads TGCGCCAGCAGCCCGATCGCGCAGGAGACCCAGTACTTC.

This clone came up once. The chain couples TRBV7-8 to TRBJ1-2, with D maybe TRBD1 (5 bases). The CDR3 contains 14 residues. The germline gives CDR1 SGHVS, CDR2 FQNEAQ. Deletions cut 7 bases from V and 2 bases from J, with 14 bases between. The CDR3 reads CASTQGVRNYGYTF. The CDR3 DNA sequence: TGTGCCAGCACCCAGGGAGTTCGGAACTATGGCTACACCTTC.

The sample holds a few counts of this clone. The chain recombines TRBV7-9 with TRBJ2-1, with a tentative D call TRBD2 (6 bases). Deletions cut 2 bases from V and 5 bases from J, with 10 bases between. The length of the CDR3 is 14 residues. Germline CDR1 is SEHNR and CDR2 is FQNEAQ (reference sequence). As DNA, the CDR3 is TGTGCCAGCAGCTTATTTAGCGGAAACAATGAGCAGTTCTTC. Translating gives CASSLFSGNNEQFF. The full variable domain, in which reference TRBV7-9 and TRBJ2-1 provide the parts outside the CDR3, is DTGVSQNPRHKITKRGQNVTFRCDPISEHNRLYWYRQTLGQGPEFLTYFQNEAQLEKSRLLSDRFSAERPKGSFSTLEIQRTEQGDSAMYLCASSLFSGNNEQFFGPGTRLTVL.

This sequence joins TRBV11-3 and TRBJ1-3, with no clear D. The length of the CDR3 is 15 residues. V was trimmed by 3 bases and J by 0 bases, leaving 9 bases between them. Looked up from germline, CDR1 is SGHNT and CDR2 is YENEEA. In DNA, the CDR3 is TGTGCCAGCAGCTTGGTGAGGGACTCTGGAAACACCATATATTTT. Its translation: CASSLVRDSGNTIYF.

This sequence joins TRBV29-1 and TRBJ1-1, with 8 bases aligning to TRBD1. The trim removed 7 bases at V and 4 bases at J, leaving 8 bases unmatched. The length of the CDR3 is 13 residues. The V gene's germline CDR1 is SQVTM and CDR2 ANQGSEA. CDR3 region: CSATTGEGTEAFF. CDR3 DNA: TGCAGCGCGACGACAGGGGAGGGCACTGAAGCTTTCTTT.

CDR3 amino acids: CASSLSAFGNNEQFF. The DNA of the CDR3 is TGTGCCAGCAGCTTATCAGCCTTTGGAAACAATGAGCAGTTCTTC. V and J are TRBV7-9 and TRBJ2-1; D remains unclear. The CDR3 has 15 amino acids. Per the germline V gene, CDR1 is SEHNR and CDR2 is FQNEAQ (reference sequence). The germline V and J ends were trimmed by 2 bases and 5 bases, with 13 bases remaining between them.

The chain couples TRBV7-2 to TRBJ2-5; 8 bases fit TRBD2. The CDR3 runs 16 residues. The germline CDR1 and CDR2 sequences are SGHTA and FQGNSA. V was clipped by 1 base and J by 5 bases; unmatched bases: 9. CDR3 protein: CASSLDQGRGGETQYF. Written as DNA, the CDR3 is TGTGCCAGCAGCTTAGATCAGGGGCGCGGGGGGGAGACCCAGTACTTC.

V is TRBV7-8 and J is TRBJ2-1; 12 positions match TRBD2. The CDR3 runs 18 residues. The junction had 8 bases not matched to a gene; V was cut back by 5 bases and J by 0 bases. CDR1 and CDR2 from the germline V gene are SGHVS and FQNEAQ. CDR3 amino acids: CASSVRLAGGSSYNEQFF. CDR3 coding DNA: TGTGCCAGCAGCGTCCGGCTAGCGGGAGGGAGCTCCTACAATGAGCAGTTCTTC.

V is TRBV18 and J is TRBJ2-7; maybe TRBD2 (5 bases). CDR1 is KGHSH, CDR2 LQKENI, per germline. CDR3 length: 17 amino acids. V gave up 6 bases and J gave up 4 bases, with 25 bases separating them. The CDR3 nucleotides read TGTGCCAGCTCCCCAAGCGGTCAGGAGCTTAGGACGTACGAGCAGTACTTC. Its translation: CASSPSGQELRTYEQYF.

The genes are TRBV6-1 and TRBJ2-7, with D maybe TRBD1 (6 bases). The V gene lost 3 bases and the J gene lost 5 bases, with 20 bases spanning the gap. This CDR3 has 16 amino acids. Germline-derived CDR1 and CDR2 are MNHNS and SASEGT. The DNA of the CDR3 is TGTGCCAGCAGTGATAGGTTGGGGACACCTGTCGACGAGCAGTACTTC. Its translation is CASSDRLGTPVDEQYF.

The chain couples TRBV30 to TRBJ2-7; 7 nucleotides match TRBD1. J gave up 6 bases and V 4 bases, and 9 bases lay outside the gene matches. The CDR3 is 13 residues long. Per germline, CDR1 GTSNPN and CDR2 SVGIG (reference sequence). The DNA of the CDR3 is TGTGCCTGGACCGGACAGGTGTTGTCCGAGCAGTACTTC. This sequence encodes CAWTGQVLSEQYF.

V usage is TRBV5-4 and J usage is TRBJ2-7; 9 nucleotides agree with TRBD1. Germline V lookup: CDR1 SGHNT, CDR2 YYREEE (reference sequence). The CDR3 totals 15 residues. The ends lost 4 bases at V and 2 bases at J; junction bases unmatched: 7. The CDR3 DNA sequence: TGTGCCAGCAGCCTCCCGGGACAGGGAACCTACGAGCAGTACTTC. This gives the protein CASSLPGQGTYEQYF.

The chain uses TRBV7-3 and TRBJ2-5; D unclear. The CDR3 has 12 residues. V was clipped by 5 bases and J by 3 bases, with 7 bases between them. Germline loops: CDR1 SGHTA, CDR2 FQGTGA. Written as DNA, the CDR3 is TGTGCCAGCAGCCCCGCAGAAGAGACCCAGTACTTC. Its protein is CASSPAEETQYF.

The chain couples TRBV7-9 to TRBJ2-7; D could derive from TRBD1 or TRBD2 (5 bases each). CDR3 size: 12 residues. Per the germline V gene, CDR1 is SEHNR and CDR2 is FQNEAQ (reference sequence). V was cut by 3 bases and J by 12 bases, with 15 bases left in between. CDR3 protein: CASSFGEGEWYF. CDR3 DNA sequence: TGTGCCAGCAGCTTCGGGGAAGGGGAATGGTACTTC. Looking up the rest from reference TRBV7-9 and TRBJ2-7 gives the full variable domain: DTGVSQNPRHKITKRGQNVTFRCDPISEHNRLYWYRQTLGQGPEFLTYFQNEAQLEKSRLLSDRFSAERPKGSFSTLEIQRTEQGDSAMYLCASSFGEGEWYFGPGTRLTVT.

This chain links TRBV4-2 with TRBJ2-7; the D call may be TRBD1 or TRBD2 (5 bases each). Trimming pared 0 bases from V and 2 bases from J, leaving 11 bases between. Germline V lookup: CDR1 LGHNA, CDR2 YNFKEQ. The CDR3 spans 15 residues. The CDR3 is CASSQDLGTAYEQYF. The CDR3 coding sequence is TGTGCCAGCAGCCAAGATCTAGGGACCGCCTACGAGCAGTACTTC.

CDR3 DNA: TGTGCCGTCTACACCGGGACAGGGTGGACCGGGGAGCTGTTTTTT. Translation gives CAVYTGTGWTGELFF. The chain is built from TRBV10-3 and TRBJ2-2, with 9 bases fitting TRBD1. The CDR3 is 15 residues long. Germline V gene sequence: CDR1 ENHRY, CDR2 SYGVKD. Trimming at V came to 11 bases and at J to 5 bases, leaving 12 bases not matched to a gene.